The 7 T cell receptor beta chains below come from one sample, sequenced in a study of cytomegalovirus exposure and HLA in healthy donors. The PCR employed 60 Vbeta primers together with 13 Jbeta primers. Sequencing used immunoSEQ multiplex PCR; TCRdb keeps in-frame clones, though not all of them. The sample consists of 180,000 or so clones, approximately 80% of them appearing once. The sample comprised PBMCs. The origin of the receptors is a woman in her 50s in good health and CMV-seronegative.

The chain links TRBV7-9 to TRBJ2-3, with 9 bases aligning to TRBD2. This CDR3 comprises 15 residues. Germline CDR1 and CDR2: SEHNR and FQNEAQ (reference sequence). The V and J ends lost 5 bases and 6 bases, in that order; junction bases with no gene match: 9. The CDR3 reads CASSSRRGGVDTQYF. The DNA for the CDR3 is TGTGCCAGCAGCAGCAGGCGGGGGGGGGTGGATACGCAGTATTTT.

This clone was picked up a small number of times. The chain couples TRBV5-1 to TRBJ2-5, with TRBD2 matching over 8 bases. Trimming cost V 3 bases and J 2 bases; bases outside gene matches: 9. The CDR3 contains 16 residues. CDR1 is SGHRS and CDR2 is YFSETQ in the germline V gene. In DNA, the CDR3 is TGCGCCAGCAGCTGGCAAGCGGGGGAGCAACAAGAGACCCAGTACTTC. Translation: CASSWQAGEQQETQYF.

The J gene is TRBJ2-5, the V gene TRBV7-2, with TRBD2 as a possible D gene (6 bases). Near its end, the DNA agrees better with TRBJ2-7, so the J call may be wrong. Germline lookup yields CDR1 SGHTA and CDR2 FQGNSA. CDR3 length equals 14 residues. This CDR3 reads CASRGAGSSYEQYF. The CDR3 coding sequence is TGTGCCAGCAGGGGAGCGGGTAGCTCCTACGAGCAGTACTTC.

The chain employs TRBV19 and TRBJ1-1, with D possibly TRBD1 on 6 matching bases. The CDR3 runs to 15 residues. The germline CDR1 and CDR2 sequences are LNHDA and SQIVND (reference sequence). Between the trimmed V and J ends, which lost 3 bases and 6 bases, there was a span of 17 bases. The CDR3 protein is CASSIYGGRVAEAFF. The CDR3 coding sequence is TGTGCCAGTAGTATCTACGGGGGGCGCGTGGCTGAAGCTTTCTTT.

The chain carries TRBV7-9 and TRBJ1-5; the match to TRBD1 covers 8 bases. J was trimmed by 4 bases and V by 4 bases; bases with no gene match: 6. The CDR3 has 15 residues. Germline CDR1 reads SEHNR; CDR2 reads FQNEAQ (reference sequence). DNA of the CDR3: TGTGCCAGCAGCTCCGGACAGGGCCCGAATCAGCCCCAGCATTTT. Protein product: CASSSGQGPNQPQHF.

The genes are TRBV7-2 and TRBJ2-5; possibly TRBD1 for D (6 bases). The J call may be faulty, since TRBJ2-7 better matches the DNA end. The CDR3 runs 17 residues. The germline CDR1 and CDR2 sequences are SGHTA and FQGNSA. The CDR3 bases are TGTGCCAGCAGCTTAGAGTTAAGGACAGCCTTAGCCTACGAGCAGTACTTC. Protein product: CASSLELRTALAYEQYF.

The chain is built from TRBV7-2 and TRBJ1-3; 8 bases fit TRBD1. Unmatched junction bases numbered 15, after V lost 5 bases and J lost 3 bases. The CDR3 covers 18 residues. The V gene's germline CDR1 is SGHTA and CDR2 FQGNSA. The CDR3 DNA is TGTGCCAGCAGCCCGTGGAGGAGACAGGGGTATGGTGGAAACACCATATATTTT. The encoded protein is CASSPWRRQGYGGNTIYF.